This T cell receptor beta chain was obtained from a study of identical twins. V shed 2 bases, J shed 2 bases, and the junction held 4 bases outside the gene matches. Germline V gives CDR1 MNHEY, CDR2 SVGAGI. The CDR3 consists of 17 residues. Note on this clonotype: Its specificity is not known.

TCRdb analysed the 5' RACE reads with MiXCR anew, one entry per CDR3 protein. This table has around 480,000 distinct CDR3 sequences, approximately 15% appearing once. Regarding the study as a whole: Alpha sequences that were out-of-frame and twin-shared showed an excess of low generation probability. While abundant cord blood beta clonotypes carried fewer insertions, memory repertoires showed no such pattern.

This sample also belongs to another study, concerning yellow fever vaccine responses in identical twins.

The chain recombines TRBV6-5 with TRBJ2-1, with 12 bases matching TRBD2. The receptor was isolated from a woman younger than 35 in good health. Material for sequencing was CD4+ T cells sorted from blood. CDR3 coding DNA: TGTGCCAGCAGTTACGCTCGGACTAGCGGGGCCTACAATGAGCAGTTCTTC. It codes for CASSYARTSGAYNEQFF.